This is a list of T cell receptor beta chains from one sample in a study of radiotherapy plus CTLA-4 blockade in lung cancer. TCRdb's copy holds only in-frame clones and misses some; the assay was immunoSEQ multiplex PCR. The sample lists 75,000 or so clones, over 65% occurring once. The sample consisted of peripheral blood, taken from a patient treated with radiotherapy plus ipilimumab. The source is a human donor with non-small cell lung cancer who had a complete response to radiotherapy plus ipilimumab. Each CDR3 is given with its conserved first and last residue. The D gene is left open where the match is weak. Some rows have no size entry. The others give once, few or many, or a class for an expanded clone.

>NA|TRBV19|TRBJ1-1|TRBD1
CASSIETGGATEAFF
TGTGCCAGTAGTATCGAGACAGGGGGAGCCACTGAAGCTTTCTTT
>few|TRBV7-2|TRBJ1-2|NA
CASSPRGPVVNGYTF
TGTGCCAGCAGCCCCCGGGGGCCCGTCGTGAATGGCTACACCTTC
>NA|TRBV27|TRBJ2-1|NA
CASSLQGNEQFF
TGTGCCAGCAGTTTACAGGGCAATGAGCAGTTCTTC
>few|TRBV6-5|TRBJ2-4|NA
CASSYSFSSDIQYF
TGTGCCAGCAGTTACTCGTTTTCCAGCGACATTCAGTACTTC
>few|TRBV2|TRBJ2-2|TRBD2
CASSEERDTGELFF
TGTGCCAGCAGTGAAGAGCGGGATACCGGGGAGCTGTTTTTT
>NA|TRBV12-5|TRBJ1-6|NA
CASAHSSYNSPLHF
TGTGCTAGTGCTCACAGCTCCTATAATTCACCCCTCCACTTT
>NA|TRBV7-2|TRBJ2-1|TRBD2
CASSLIAGGIYNEQFF
TGTGCCAGCAGCTTAATAGCGGGGGGAATTTACAATGAGCAGTTCTTC
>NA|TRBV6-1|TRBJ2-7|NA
CASSEGRYEQYF
TGTGCCAGCAGTGAAGGAAGGTACGAGCAGTACTTC
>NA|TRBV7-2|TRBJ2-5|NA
CASSLGVETTQYF
TGTGCCAGCAGCTTAGGAGTGGAGACGACCCAGTACTTC
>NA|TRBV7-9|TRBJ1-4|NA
CASAYLGPNEKLFF
TGTGCCAGCGCATATTTGGGACCTAATGAAAAACTGTTTTTT
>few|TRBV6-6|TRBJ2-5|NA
CASSYGQTQYF
TGTGCCAGCAGTTACGGTCAGACCCAGTACTTC
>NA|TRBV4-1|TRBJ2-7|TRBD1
CASSQRTGSYEQYF
TGCGCCAGCAGCCAAAGGACAGGATCCTACGAGCAGTACTTC
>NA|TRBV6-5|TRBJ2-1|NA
CASRSGQSYNEQFF
TGTGCCAGCAGATCCGGACAGAGTTACAATGAGCAGTTCTTC
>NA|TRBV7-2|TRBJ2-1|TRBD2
CASSRGGGRATEQFF
TGTGCCAGCAGCCGCGGAGGCGGGAGGGCCACTGAGCAGTTCTTC
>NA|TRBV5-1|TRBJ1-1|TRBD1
CASSDLRGENTEAFF
TGCGCCAGCAGCGACCTCAGGGGGGAGAACACTGAAGCTTTCTTT
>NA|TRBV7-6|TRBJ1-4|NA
CASSLQSLTGTTNEKLFF
TGTGCCAGCAGCTTACAGAGCCTCACCGGGACAACTAATGAAAAACTGTTTTTT
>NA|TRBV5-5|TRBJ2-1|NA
CASSLNLPAGRGGEQFF
TGTGCCAGCAGCCTAAATCTTCCGGCGGGGAGAGGAGGTGAGCAGTTCTTC
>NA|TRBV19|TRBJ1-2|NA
CASSSNYGYTF
TGTGCCAGTAGTTCGAACTATGGCTACACCTTC
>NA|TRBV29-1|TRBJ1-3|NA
CSVEAGFGNTIYF
TGCAGCGTTGAAGCAGGGTTCGGAAACACCATATATTTT
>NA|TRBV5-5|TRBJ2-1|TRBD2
CASSSGLAGINEQFF
TGTGCCAGCAGCTCCGGACTAGCGGGGATCAATGAGCAGTTCTTC
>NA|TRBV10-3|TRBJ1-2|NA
CAISDLQTNYGYTF
TGTGCCATCAGTGACCTCCAGACTAACTATGGCTACACCTTC
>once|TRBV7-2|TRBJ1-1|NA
CASSFPFSEAFF
TGTGCCAGCAGCTTCCCTTTCAGTGAAGCTTTCTTT
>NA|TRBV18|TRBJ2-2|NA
CASSPRGGAGTGELFF
TGTGCCAGCTCACCAAGAGGGGGTGCCGGCACCGGGGAGCTGTTTTTT
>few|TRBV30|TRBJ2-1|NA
CAWSPDSYNEQFF
TGTGCCTGGAGTCCGGACTCCTACAATGAGCAGTTCTTC
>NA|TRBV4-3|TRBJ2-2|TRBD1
CASSHGTGATGELFF
TGCGCCAGCAGCCACGGGACAGGGGCCACCGGGGAGCTGTTTTTT
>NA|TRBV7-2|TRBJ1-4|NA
CAPNKWENEKLFF
TGTGCCCCAAACAAGTGGGAAAATGAAAAACTGTTTTTT
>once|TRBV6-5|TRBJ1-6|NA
CASTGVGDSPLHF
TGTGCCAGCACGGGGGTTGGCGATTCACCCCTCCACTTT
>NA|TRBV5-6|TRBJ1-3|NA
CASSLPRTSGNTIYF
TGTGCCAGCAGCTTGCCGAGGACATCCGGAAACACCATATATTTT
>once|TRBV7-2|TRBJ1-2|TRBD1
CASSAGDSYGYTF
TGTGCCAGCAGCGCCGGGGACAGCTATGGCTACACCTTC
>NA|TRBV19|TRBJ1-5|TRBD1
CASTKAGTGIDSNQPQHF
TGTGCCAGTACCAAGGCCGGGACAGGGATTGATAGCAATCAGCCCCAGCATTTT
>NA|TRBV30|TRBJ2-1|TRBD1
CAEQGDVYNEQFF
TGTGCTGAACAGGGGGATGTCTACAATGAGCAGTTCTTC
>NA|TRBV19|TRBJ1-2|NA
CASSPGRGVDGYTF
TGTGCCAGTAGCCCGGGACGGGGGGTCGATGGCTACACCTTC
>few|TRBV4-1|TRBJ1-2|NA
CASSQEQGRNGYTF
TGCGCCAGCAGCCAAGAGCAGGGTCGGAATGGCTACACCTTC
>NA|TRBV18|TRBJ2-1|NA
CASSPLIPGQGNEQFF
TGTGCCAGCTCACCCTTAATACCGGGACAAGGAAATGAGCAGTTCTTC
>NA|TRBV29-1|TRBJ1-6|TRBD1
CSVAVGQNSPLHF
TGCAGCGTTGCTGTGGGACAGAATTCACCCCTCCACTTT
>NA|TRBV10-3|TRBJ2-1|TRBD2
CAISGGGLAGDEQFF
TGTGCCATCAGCGGGGGAGGGCTAGCGGGAGACGAGCAGTTCTTC
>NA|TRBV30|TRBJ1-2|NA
CAWRPQQAYGYTF
TGTGCCTGGAGACCCCAACAGGCCTATGGCTACACCTTC
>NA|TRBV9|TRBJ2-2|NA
CASSVAVGGTGELFF
TGTGCCAGCAGCGTAGCTGTGGGTGGCACCGGGGAGCTGTTTTTT
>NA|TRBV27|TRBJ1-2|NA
CASSLNLLDPLGHGYTF
TGTGCCAGCAGTCTCAATCTTTTGGACCCCCTTGGGCATGGCTACACCTTC
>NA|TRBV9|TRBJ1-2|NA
CASSGTGYGYTF
TGTGCCAGCAGCGGAACAGGTTATGGCTACACCTTC
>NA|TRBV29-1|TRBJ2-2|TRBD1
CSVEAGGGELFF
TGCAGCGTTGAAGCAGGGGGTGGGGAGCTGTTTTTT
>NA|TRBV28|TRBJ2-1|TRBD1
CASRPTGTGGAGEQFF
TGTGCCAGCAGACCCACCGGGACAGGGGGCGCGGGTGAGCAGTTCTTC
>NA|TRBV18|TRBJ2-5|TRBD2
CASSTAGGRQETQYF
TGTGCCAGCTCAACCGCGGGGGGCCGGCAAGAGACCCAGTACTTC
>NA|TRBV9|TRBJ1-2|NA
CASSEVQNRRAVRGYTF
TGTGCCAGCAGCGAGGTCCAGAACAGACGGGCGGTTCGTGGCTACACCTTC
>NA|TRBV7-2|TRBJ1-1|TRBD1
CASSLALTGGANTEAFF
TGTGCCAGCAGCTTAGCGCTGACAGGGGGCGCGAACACTGAAGCTTTCTTT
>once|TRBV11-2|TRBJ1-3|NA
CASSLERGSGNTIYF
TGTGCCAGCAGCCTCGAGCGGGGCTCTGGAAACACCATATATTTT
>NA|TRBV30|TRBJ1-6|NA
CAWSVPQINSPLHF
TGTGCCTGGAGTGTACCTCAGATTAATTCACCCCTCCACTTT
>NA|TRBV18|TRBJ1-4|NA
CASSPGQGNEKLFF
TGTGCCAGCTCACCCGGGCAGGGAAATGAAAAACTGTTTTTT
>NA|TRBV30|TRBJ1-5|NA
CAWSVSSNQPQHF
TGTGCCTGGAGTGTATCCAGCAATCAGCCCCAGCATTTT
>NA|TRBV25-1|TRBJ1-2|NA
CASSESEGHGEYYGYTF
TGTGCCAGCAGTGAATCTGAAGGCCACGGAGAGTACTATGGCTACACCTTC
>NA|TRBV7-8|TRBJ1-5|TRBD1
CASSLRTGAYSNQPQHF
TGTGCCAGCAGCTTAAGGACAGGAGCTTATAGCAATCAGCCCCAGCATTTT
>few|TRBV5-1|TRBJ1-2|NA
CASSLFLRRTYTF
TGCGCCAGCAGCCTATTTCTTCGACGGACTTACACCTTC
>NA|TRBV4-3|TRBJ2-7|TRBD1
CASSNDRGAYEQYF
TGCGCCAGCAGCAACGACAGGGGAGCCTACGAGCAGTACTTC
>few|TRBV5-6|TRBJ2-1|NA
CASSLIVGGGRHNEQFF
TGTGCCAGCAGCTTGATCGTGGGCGGGGGCAGGCACAATGAGCAGTTCTTC
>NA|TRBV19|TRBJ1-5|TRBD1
CASRTTGSDQPQHF
TGTGCCAGTAGAACGACAGGGTCCGATCAGCCCCAGCATTTT
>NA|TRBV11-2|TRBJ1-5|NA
CASSLDRGTQPQHF
TGTGCCAGCAGCTTAGATAGAGGGACTCAGCCCCAGCATTTT
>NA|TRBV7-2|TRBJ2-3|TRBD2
CASSYAGADTQYF
TGTGCCAGCAGCTACGCGGGGGCAGATACGCAGTATTTT
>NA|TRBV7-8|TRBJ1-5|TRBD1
CASSSWTGNQPQHF
TGTGCCAGCAGCTCCTGGACAGGGAATCAGCCCCAGCATTTT
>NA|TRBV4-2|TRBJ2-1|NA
CASSQADTYNEQFF
TGTGCCAGCAGCCAAGCGGACACATACAATGAGCAGTTCTTC